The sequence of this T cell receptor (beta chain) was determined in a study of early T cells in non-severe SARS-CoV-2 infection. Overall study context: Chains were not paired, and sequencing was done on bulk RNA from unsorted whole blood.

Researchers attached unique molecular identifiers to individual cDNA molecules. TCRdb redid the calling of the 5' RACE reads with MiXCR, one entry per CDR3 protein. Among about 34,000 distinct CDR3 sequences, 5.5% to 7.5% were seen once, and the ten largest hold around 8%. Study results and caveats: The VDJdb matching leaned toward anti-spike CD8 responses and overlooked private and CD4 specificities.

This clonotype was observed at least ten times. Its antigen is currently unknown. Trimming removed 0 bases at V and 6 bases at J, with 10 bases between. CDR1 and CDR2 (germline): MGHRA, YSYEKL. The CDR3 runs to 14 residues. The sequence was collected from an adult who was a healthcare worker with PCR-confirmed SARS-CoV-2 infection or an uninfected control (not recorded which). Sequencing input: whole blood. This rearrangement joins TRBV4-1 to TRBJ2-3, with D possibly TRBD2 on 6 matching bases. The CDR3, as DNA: TGCGCCAGCAGCCAAGAACTAGCTCCCGATACGCAGTATTTT. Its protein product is CASSQELAPDTQYF.